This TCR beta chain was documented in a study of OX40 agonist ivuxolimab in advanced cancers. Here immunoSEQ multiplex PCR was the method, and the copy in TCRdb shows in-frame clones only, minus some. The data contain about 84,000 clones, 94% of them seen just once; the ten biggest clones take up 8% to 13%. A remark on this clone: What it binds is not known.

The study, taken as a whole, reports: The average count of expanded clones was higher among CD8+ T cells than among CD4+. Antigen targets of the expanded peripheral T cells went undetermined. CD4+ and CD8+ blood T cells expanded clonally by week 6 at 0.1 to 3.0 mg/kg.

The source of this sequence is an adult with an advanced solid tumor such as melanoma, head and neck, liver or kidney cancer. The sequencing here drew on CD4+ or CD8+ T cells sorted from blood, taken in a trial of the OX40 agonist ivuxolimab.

CDR3 sequence (DNA): TGCGCCAGCAGAGGGCAGGGCGTCGTGGATGAGCAGTTCTTC. This sequence encodes CASRGQGVVDEQFF. The rearrangement joins TRBV5-1 to TRBJ2-1, with D possibly matching TRBD1 (5 bases). V was clipped by 5 bases and J by 8 bases, with 17 bases between them. CDR3 length equals 14 residues. Germline-derived CDR1 and CDR2 are SGHRS and YFSETQ.